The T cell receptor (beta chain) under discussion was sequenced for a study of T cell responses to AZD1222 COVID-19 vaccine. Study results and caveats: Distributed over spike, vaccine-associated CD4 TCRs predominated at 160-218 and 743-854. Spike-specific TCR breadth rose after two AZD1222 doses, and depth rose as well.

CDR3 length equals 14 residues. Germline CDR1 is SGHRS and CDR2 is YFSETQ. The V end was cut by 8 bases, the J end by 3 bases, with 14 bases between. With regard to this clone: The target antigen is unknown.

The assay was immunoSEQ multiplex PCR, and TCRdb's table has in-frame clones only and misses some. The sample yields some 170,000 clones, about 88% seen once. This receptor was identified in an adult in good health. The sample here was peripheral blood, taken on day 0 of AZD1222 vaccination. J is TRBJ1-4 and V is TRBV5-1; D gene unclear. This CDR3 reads CASTTDPANEKLFF. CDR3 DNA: TGCGCCAGTACTACAGACCCAGCTAATGAAAAACTGTTTTTT. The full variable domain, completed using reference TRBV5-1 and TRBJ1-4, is KAGVTQTPRYLIKTRGQQVTLSCSPISGHRSVSWYQQTPGQGLQFLFEYFSETQRNKGNFPGRFSGRQFSNSRSEMNVSTLELGDSALYLCASTTDPANEKLFFGSGTQLSVL.